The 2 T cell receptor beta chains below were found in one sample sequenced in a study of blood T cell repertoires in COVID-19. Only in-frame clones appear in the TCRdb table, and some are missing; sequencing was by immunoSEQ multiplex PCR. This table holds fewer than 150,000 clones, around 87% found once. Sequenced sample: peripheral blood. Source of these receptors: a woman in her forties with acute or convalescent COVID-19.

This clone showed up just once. The CDR3 DNA reads TGTGCCACCGGGGCGGCGGGAGAGGTGGATGAGCAGTTCTTC. It encodes CATGAAGEVDEQFF. This chain uses TRBV24-1 with TRBJ2-1; 7 bases match TRBD2. There are 14 residues in the CDR3. V dropped 9 bases and J dropped 8; count of bases not matched to a gene: 12. In germline, CDR1 is KGHDR, CDR2 SFDVKD.

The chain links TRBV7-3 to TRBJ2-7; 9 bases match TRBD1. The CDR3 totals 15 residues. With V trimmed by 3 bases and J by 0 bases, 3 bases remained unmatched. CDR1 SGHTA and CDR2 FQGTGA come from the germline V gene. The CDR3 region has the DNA TGTGCCAGCAGCTTGGCGACAGGGGGCTCCTACGAGCAGTACTTC. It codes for CASSLATGGSYEQYF.